This TCR beta chain was found in a study of blood T cell repertoires in COVID-19. The wider study: Collection of acute and convalescent COVID-19 samples took place in the United States, Italy and Spain. The analysed material was cDNA or gDNA that came from T cells, B-cell-depleted T cells, or PBMCs.

Per the original data handling: Scientists estimated how many nucleated cells there were by amplifying reference gene primers. Sequenced by immunoSEQ multiplex PCR; TCRdb stores in-frame clones only, minus some. D and trimming were read from the DNA, whereas the V and J calls and clone size are those reported in that table. The data hold 150,000 to 200,000 clones, with approximately 87% observed a single time. The germline gives CDR1 LNHNV, CDR2 YYDKDF (reference sequence). V was pared by 3 bases and J by 5 bases, with 3 bases of the junction left unmatched. The CDR3 covers 14 residues. The receptor comes from a woman in her sixties or seventies with acute or convalescent COVID-19. The sequencing input was peripheral blood. V gene TRBV15 combines with J gene TRBJ2-5; 10 nucleotides line up with TRBD1. CDR3 coding DNA: TGTGCCACCAGCAGGACAGGGGGCTGGGAGACCCAGTACTTC. Protein product: CATSRTGGWETQYF. Filled out from reference TRBV15 and TRBJ2-5, the complete variable domain reads DAMVIQNPRYQVTQFGKPVTLSCSQTLNHNVMYWYQQKSSQAPKLLFHYYDKDFNNEADTPDNFQSRRPNTSFCFLDIRSPGLGDTAMYLCATSRTGGWETQYFGPGTRLLVL.